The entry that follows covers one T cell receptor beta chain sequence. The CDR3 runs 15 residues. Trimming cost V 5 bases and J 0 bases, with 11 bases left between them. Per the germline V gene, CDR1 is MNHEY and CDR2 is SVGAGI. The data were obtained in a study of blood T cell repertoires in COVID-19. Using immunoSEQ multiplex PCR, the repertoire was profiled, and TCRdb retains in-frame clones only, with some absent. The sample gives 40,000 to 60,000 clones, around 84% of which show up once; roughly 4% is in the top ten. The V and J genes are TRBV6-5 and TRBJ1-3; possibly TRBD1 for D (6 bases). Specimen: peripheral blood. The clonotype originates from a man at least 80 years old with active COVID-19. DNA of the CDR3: TGTGCCAGCAGTAGGGGGACCCACTCTGGAAACACCATATATTTT. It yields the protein CASSRGTHSGNTIYF.